Listed below are T cell receptor beta chains from one sample, sequenced in a study of blood T cell repertoires in COVID-19. The protocol was immunoSEQ multiplex PCR, while the TCRdb copy is restricted to in-frame clones and leaves out a portion. In the table there are some 200,000 clones, about 80% of which are singletons. What was sequenced was peripheral blood. These receptors all come from a human donor with acute or convalescent COVID-19. The donor label of this sample is uncertain. The CDR3 runs from the conserved cysteine through the conserved F or W. The D gene is left open where the match is weak. Not every row has a clone size; where given, it reads once, few, many or a size class.

D gene	clone size	V gene	J gene	CDR3 protein	CDR3 DNA
TRBD2	few	TRBV27	TRBJ2-5	CASSLYPSGPPETQYF	TGTGCCAGCAGTTTATACCCTAGCGGCCCCCCGGAGACCCAGTACTTC
-	-	TRBV28	TRBJ1-1	CASSRTREAFF	TGTGCCAGCAGTCGGACACGTGAAGCTTTCTTT
TRBD2	-	TRBV27	TRBJ2-3	CASSSVTGTRRGDTQYF	TGTGCCAGCAGTTCGGTCACCGGGACTAGGAGGGGGGATACGCAGTATTTT
-	-	TRBV19	TRBJ2-2	CASSITANTGELFF	TGTGCCAGTAGTATAACAGCGAACACCGGGGAGCTGTTTTTT
-	-	TRBV7-8	TRBJ2-2	CASSLGPRSYPGELFF	TGTGCCAGCAGCTTAGGCCCTAGGTCTTACCCCGGGGAGCTGTTTTTT
TRBD2	-	TRBV4-1	TRBJ2-7	CASSSQGLAGINAGNEQYF	TGCGCCAGCAGCAGCCAGGGACTAGCGGGTATCAACGCGGGAAACGAGCAGTACTTC
-	few	TRBV7-2	TRBJ2-3	CASSLSPRDTQYF	TGTGCCAGCAGCTTATCCCCTCGGGATACGCAGTATTTT
TRBD2	-	TRBV28	TRBJ2-1	CASSSHSGRGNEQFF	TGTGCCAGCAGTTCCCATAGCGGGAGAGGGAATGAGCAGTTCTTC
-	few	TRBV5-8	TRBJ2-7	CASSLDRLSDAKQYF	TGTGCCAGCAGCTTGGACAGGTTGAGCGACGCCAAGCAGTACTTC
TRBD1	-	TRBV2	TRBJ2-2	CASRGQGFTGELFF	TGTGCCAGCAGGGGACAGGGGTTCACCGGGGAGCTGTTTTTT
-	-	TRBV7-2	TRBJ1-5	CASSPDSAYSNQPQHF	TGTGCCAGCAGCCCCGACAGCGCTTATAGCAATCAGCCCCAGCATTTT
-	many	TRBV6-5	TRBJ1-3	CASSSSRVSGNTIYF	TGTGCCAGCAGTTCTAGTCGGGTCTCTGGAAACACCATATATTTT
TRBD1	-	TRBV6-5	TRBJ1-1	CASRQTGLNTEAFF	TGTGCCAGCAGACAGACAGGGCTGAACACTGAAGCTTTCTTT
TRBD1	-	TRBV9	TRBJ2-7	CASSVGTGDFYEQYF	TGTGCCAGCAGCGTGGGGACAGGCGATTTCTACGAGCAGTACTTC
-	-	TRBV19	TRBJ2-6	CASSIRRGSSGANVLTF	TGTGCCAGTAGTATAAGAAGGGGCAGCTCTGGGGCCAACGTCCTGACTTTC
-	-	TRBV19	TRBJ1-1	CASSMRQGTDTEAFF	TGTGCCAGTAGTATGCGGCAGGGGACGGACACTGAAGCTTTCTTT
TRBD1	-	TRBV2	TRBJ2-2	CASRTDRGLTGELFF	TGTGCCAGCAGAACGGACAGGGGTTTAACCGGGGAGCTGTTTTTT